The 27 T cell receptor beta chains below come from one sample, sequenced in a study of identical twins. TCRdb passed the 5' RACE reads through MiXCR, listing each CDR3 protein once. This table holds around 370,000 distinct CDR3 sequences, 8.5% to 10% found once. The sequenced material came from naive T cells sorted from blood. These receptors were taken from a woman between 45 and 65 years old in good health.

There are a few counts of this clonotype. The genes are TRBV7-3 and TRBJ2-1, with 7 positions matching TRBD1. Germline V CDR1 and CDR2: SGHTA, FQGTGA. Trimming took 5 bases from V and 8 from J; bases not matched to a gene: 6. This CDR3 comprises 13 residues. CDR3 sequence reads: CASSTTGPDEQFF. CDR3 nucleotide sequence: TGTGCCAGCAGCACGACAGGGCCCGATGAGCAGTTCTTC.

This chain joins TRBV20-1 and TRBJ2-6; the D gene is possibly TRBD1 (6 bases). This CDR3 is 18 amino acids long. Per germline, CDR1 DFQATT and CDR2 SNEGSKA (reference sequence). Trimming took off 0 bases at V and 2 bases at J, with 17 bases between the two ends. The CDR3 nucleotides are TGCAGTGCTAGAGAGATTGGGACACCCTACGCTGGGGCCAACGTCCTGACTTTC. It is translated as CSAREIGTPYAGANVLTF.

V gene TRBV5-5 combines with J gene TRBJ2-5, with TRBD1 as a possible D gene (6 bases). Trimming left V 7 bases short and J 4 bases short, with 23 bases between. Germline CDR1 SGHKS, CDR2 YYEKEE (reference sequence). The CDR3 runs 16 residues. CDR3 residues: CASSVLAMTGVETQYF. DNA of the CDR3: TGTGCCAGCTCCGTGTTGGCGATGACAGGTGTAGAGACCCAGTACTTC.

The genes are TRBV4-1 and TRBJ2-3; TRBD1 might be the D (6 bases). Trimming took 3 bases from V and 1 from J, leaving 17 bases between them. Germline V gene lookup returns CDR1 MGHRA and CDR2 YSYEKL. CDR3 length equals 17 residues. This chain's CDR3 is CASSHLTGPLGTDTQYF. CDR3 coding DNA: TGCGCCAGCAGCCATCTTACAGGGCCCCTGGGCACAGATACGCAGTATTTT.

This clonotype was detected a few times. J is TRBJ2-5 and V is TRBV7-3; tentative D call: TRBD2 (6 bases). CDR1 SGHTA and CDR2 FQGTGA come from the germline V gene. The CDR3 spans 14 residues. V lost 4 bases, J lost 5 bases, and 14 bases lay in between. The CDR3: CASSSTGVGETQYF. The CDR3 nucleotides are TGTGCCAGCAGCTCCACGGGAGTGGGCGAGACCCAGTACTTC.

This clonotype appeared a single time. The chain combines TRBV11-2 with TRBJ2-5; D assignment may be TRBD1 or TRBD2 (6 bases each). Trimming took off 4 bases at V and 5 bases at J, with 20 bases between the two ends. CDR3 length equals 16 residues. Germline values: CDR1 SGHAT, CDR2 FQNNGV. The CDR3 DNA reads TGTGCCAGCAGCTATCCCCTCGGGGGCTTAAGGGAGACCCAGTACTTC. Translation: CASSYPLGGLRETQYF. Drawing the rest from reference TRBV11-2 and TRBJ2-5, the complete variable domain is EAGVAQSPRYKIIEKRQSVAFWCNPISGHATLYWYQQILGQGPKLLIQFQNNGVVDDSQLPKDRFSAERLKGVDSTLKIQPAKLEDSAVYLCASSYPLGGLRETQYFGPGTRLLVL.

This clonotype was detected many times. The genes are TRBV29-1 and TRBJ2-3; D uncertain. Germline assignment: CDR1 SQVTM and CDR2 ANQGSEA. The V and J ends lost 7 bases and 4 bases respectively, with 18 bases between them. The CDR3 has 14 residues. The CDR3 is CSADLQRLPDTQYF. CDR3 sequence (DNA): TGCAGCGCTGACCTCCAACGATTGCCAGATACGCAGTATTTT.

This clonotype has a handful of counts. The chain uses TRBV29-1 and TRBJ2-1; TRBD2 is a possible D gene (5 bases). Germline V gene sequence: CDR1 SQVTM, CDR2 ANQGSEA. CDR3 length equals 16 residues. Between the trimmed V and J ends, which lost 2 bases and 0 bases, there was a span of 14 bases. Here the CDR3 reads CSVERTGPSSYNEQFF. The CDR3 nucleotides read TGCAGCGTTGAACGGACTGGTCCGAGCTCCTACAATGAGCAGTTCTTC.

This clonotype was recorded at least ten times. The chain employs TRBV5-1 and TRBJ1-1; D is ambiguous. The CDR3 runs 13 residues. Germline CDR1 and CDR2: SGHRS and YFSETQ. V lost 4 bases, J lost 6 bases, and 13 bases lay in between. Here the CDR3 DNA reads TGCGCCAGCAGCCCCGTTCTCGGCGCTGAAGCTTTCTTT. It specifies CASSPVLGAEAFF.

This chain uses TRBV5-1 with TRBJ2-7; 8 bases agree with TRBD1. Trimming removed 4 bases from V and 3 bases from J; junction bases left unmatched: 9. Germline V CDR1 and CDR2: SGHRS, YFSETQ. This CDR3 spans 15 amino acids. CDR3 bases: TGCGCCAGCAGCCCTTCGGGACAGGCCCTCTACGAGCAGTACTTC. Translated, it gives CASSPSGQALYEQYF. Looking up the rest from reference TRBV5-1 and TRBJ2-7 gives the full variable domain: KAGVTQTPRYLIKTRGQQVTLSCSPISGHRSVSWYQQTPGQGLQFLFEYFSETQRNKGNFPGRFSGRQFSNSRSEMNVSTLELGDSALYLCASSPSGQALYEQYFGPGTRLTVT.

This clonotype occurred a few times. This rearrangement joins TRBV6-2 or TRBV6-3 to TRBJ2-7; 12 bases align to TRBD2. Germline loops: CDR1 MNHEY, CDR2 SVGEGT. The CDR3 extends over 14 amino acids. Trimming at V came to 7 bases and at J to 7 bases, leaving 8 bases not matched to a gene. The CDR3 loop is CASTGLAGPPEQYF. The CDR3, as DNA: TGTGCCAGCACCGGACTAGCGGGGCCTCCTGAGCAGTACTTC.

This clonotype showed up many times. The chain carries TRBV3-1 and TRBJ2-7; possibly TRBD2 for D (5 bases). From germline, CDR1 is LGHDT and CDR2 YNNKEL (reference sequence). This CDR3 contains 15 residues. V lost 0 bases to trimming and J lost 2 bases, with 11 bases between them. CDR3 region: CASSQDLGGPYEQYF. Here the CDR3 DNA reads TGTGCCAGCAGCCAAGACCTAGGAGGTCCCTACGAGCAGTACTTC.

This clonotype came up a few times. The CDR3 bases are TGCGCCAGCAGCCGAATATACCCCGGGACAGATGAAGCTTTCTTT. Translated: CASSRIYPGTDEAFF. V and J are TRBV5-1 and TRBJ1-1, with 7 bases lining up with TRBD1. The ends lost 4 bases at V and 7 bases at J; junction bases unmatched: 13. The CDR3 sequence is 15 residues long. Germline values: CDR1 SGHRS, CDR2 YFSETQ. The variable domain in full, completed from reference TRBV5-1 and TRBJ1-1, reads KAGVTQTPRYLIKTRGQQVTLSCSPISGHRSVSWYQQTPGQGLQFLFEYFSETQRNKGNFPGRFSGRQFSNSRSEMNVSTLELGDSALYLCASSRIYPGTDEAFFGQGTRLTVV.

This clonotype appeared a few times. CDR3 bases: TGTGCCAGCACCCTGGACAGGGGCGTAAACACTGAAGCTTTCTTT. Translating gives CASTLDRGVNTEAFF. This chain uses TRBV12-3 or TRBV12-4 with TRBJ1-1; 9 nucleotides match TRBD1. The V segment lost 7 bases and the J segment 2 bases; nucleotides outside the gene matches: 8. The CDR3 loop spans 15 amino acids.

The chain couples TRBV5-1 to TRBJ1-1; no definite D call. The CDR3 covers 12 residues. Germline-derived CDR1 and CDR2 are SGHRS and YFSETQ. Trimming left V 0 bases short and J 5 bases short, with 5 bases between. CDR3 nucleotide sequence: TGCGCCAGCAGCTTGGATAGGACTGAAGCTTTCTTT. Protein sequence: CASSLDRTEAFF.

The chain has TRBV13 and TRBJ2-5; tentatively, D is TRBD2 (5 bases). V lost 5 bases, J lost 5 bases, and 12 bases lay in between. There are 13 residues in the CDR3. Germline V lookup: CDR1 PRHDT, CDR2 FYEKMQ (reference sequence). The CDR3 DNA reads TGTGCCAGCAGCGGGCTAGCCCGCGAGACCCAGTACTTC. It specifies CASSGLARETQYF.

This clonotype has just a few counts. The V and J genes are TRBV12-3 or TRBV12-4 and TRBJ2-2, with 7 bases identical to TRBD1. The CDR3 is 18 amino acids. The J segment lost 0 bases and the V segment lost 3 bases, leaving 10 bases of the junction unmatched. CDR3 sequence reads: CASSFRKSGTANTGELFF. The CDR3 nucleotides are TGTGCCAGCAGTTTTAGGAAGTCCGGGACAGCGAACACCGGGGAGCTGTTTTTT.

This clonotype was seen at least ten times. The chain combines TRBV11-3 with TRBJ2-7; 12 bases are a match to TRBD2. Germline values: CDR1 SGHNT, CDR2 YENEEA. The CDR3 has 16 amino acids. J was trimmed by 4 bases and V by 4 bases; bases with no gene match: 8. In nucleotides, the CDR3 is TGTGCCAGCAGCTCTGGACTAGCGGGAACGTCGTACGAGCAGTACTTC. It yields the protein CASSSGLAGTSYEQYF.

This clonotype occurred many times. The chain couples TRBV12-5 to TRBJ2-2; D perhaps matches TRBD2 (6 bases). The CDR3 totals 13 residues. CDR1 is LGHNT and CDR2 is FRNRAP in the germline V gene. The V gene lost 5 bases and the J gene lost 8 bases, with 12 bases spanning the gap. CDR3 in DNA: TGTGCTAGTGGTCTGCGGGGTCAAGGGGAGCTGTTTTTT. Residues: CASGLRGQGELFF.

The chain employs TRBV5-1 and TRBJ1-2; D ambiguous. The CDR3 is 13 amino acids. With 8 bases removed from V and 4 bases from J, the gap between germline ends came to 15 bases. Germline CDR1 SGHRS, CDR2 YFSETQ. The CDR3 is CASRGESTYGYTF. DNA of the CDR3: TGCGCCAGTCGCGGGGAATCTACCTATGGCTACACCTTC.

This clonotype was counted only a few times. The V and J genes are TRBV5-1 and TRBJ1-1; 7 bases are shared with TRBD1. CDR1 is SGHRS, CDR2 YFSETQ, per germline. V trimming: 4 bases; J trimming: 4 bases; junction bases outside the gene matches: 10. The CDR3 covers 15 residues. CDR3 sequence reads: CASSDILQGSTEAFF. CDR3 bases: TGCGCCAGCAGCGATATTTTACAGGGGAGCACTGAAGCTTTCTTT.

This clonotype was seen ten or more times. V and J are TRBV10-3 and TRBJ2-1; 14 nucleotides match TRBD2. V was clipped by 7 bases and J by 10 bases; unmatched bases: 9. CDR3 length: 15 residues. Germline CDR1 and CDR2: ENHRY and SYGVKD. The CDR3 loop is CAIKEGLAGVSEQFF. The CDR3, as DNA: TGTGCCATCAAAGAGGGACTAGCGGGAGTAAGCGAGCAGTTCTTC.

This clonotype was found a few times. The rearrangement joins TRBV30 to TRBJ2-1; D is possibly TRBD1 or TRBD2 (5 bases each). V was clipped by 2 bases and J by 4 bases, with 12 bases between them. CDR3 length: 14 residues. Germline-derived CDR1 and CDR2 are GTSNPN and SVGIG (reference sequence). The CDR3 sequence is CAWSLVGAYNEQFF. CDR3 in DNA: TGTGCCTGGAGTCTCGTCGGGGCGTACAATGAGCAGTTCTTC.

The V call is TRBV28, the J call TRBJ2-3; 14 nucleotides agree with TRBD2. CDR1 is MDHEN and CDR2 is SYDVKM in the germline V gene. V was clipped by 5 bases and J by 5 bases; unmatched bases: 9. CDR3 length: 17 residues. CDR3 in DNA: TGTGCCAGCAGTACACCGGGACTAGCGGGAGTTCGAGATACGCAGTATTTT. Translating it yields CASSTPGLAGVRDTQYF.

This clonotype showed up many times. V is TRBV5-1 and J is TRBJ2-1, with 8 nucleotides matching TRBD2. J lost 4 bases, V lost 0 bases, and 6 bases had no gene match. This CDR3 has 16 residues. The germline gives CDR1 SGHRS, CDR2 YFSETQ. CDR3 region: CASSLAAGATYNEQFF. CDR3 bases: TGCGCCAGCAGCTTGGCAGCGGGAGCTACTTACAATGAGCAGTTCTTC.

This clonotype was seen at least ten times. The rearrangement links TRBV20-1 to TRBJ1-1; a possible D gene is TRBD1 (6 bases). Trimming stripped 6 bases from V and 0 bases from J, with 23 bases between. There are 17 residues in the CDR3. CDR1 DFQATT and CDR2 SNEGSKA come from the germline V gene (reference sequence). The CDR3 protein is CSASRTGSLSLNTEAFF. CDR3 DNA sequence: TGCAGTGCCAGTCGTACAGGGTCCCTTAGTCTGAACACTGAAGCTTTCTTT.

This clonotype was recorded many times. The chain recombines TRBV12-3 or TRBV12-4 with TRBJ2-1, with a possible D match to TRBD2 (6 bases). CDR3 size: 17 residues. The V end was cut by 4 bases, the J end by 2 bases, with 18 bases between. The CDR3 bases are TGTGCCAGCAGTTCCCCCAGCGGCGGGACGACCTACAATGAGCAGTTCTTC. It codes for CASSSPSGGTTYNEQFF.